These 31 T cell receptor beta chains were sequenced from one sample in a study of response to subunit inactivated influenza vaccine. TCRdb itself ran the RT-PCR reads through MiXCR, one entry per CDR3 protein. The profile covers about 650,000 distinct CDR3 sequences, with less than 15% appearing a single time and 7.5% to 8% taken by the ten largest. This material consisted of PBMCs from blood, taken less than 15 days before vaccination. These receptors were collected from a man in his fifties or sixties who received an inactivated influenza vaccine.

This clonotype has a handful of counts. V usage is TRBV3-1 and J usage is TRBJ1-3, with unresolved D. This CDR3 region has 19 residues. The V end lost 4 bases, the J end lost 0 bases, and 22 bases lay between the germline ends. Per the germline V gene, CDR1 is LGHDT and CDR2 is YNNKEL (reference sequence). The CDR3: CASSPRWRGSSPSGNTIYF. The CDR3 nucleotides read TGTGCCAGCAGCCCCCGGTGGCGAGGTTCCAGTCCCTCTGGAAACACCATATATTTT.

This clonotype was counted a few times. The chain employs TRBV2 and TRBJ2-2; weak D call: TRBD1 (6 bases). CDR1 and CDR2 from the germline V gene are SNHLY and FYNNEI. The CDR3 has 14 residues. The germline V and J ends were trimmed by 7 bases and 4 bases, with 13 bases remaining between them. For the CDR3, the DNA is TGTGCCAGCAACATCGAGACAGGCACCGGGGAGCTGTTTTTT. Encoded protein: CASNIETGTGELFF.

This clonotype came up a few times. This rearrangement joins TRBV3-1 to TRBJ2-7; D ambiguous. Germline-derived CDR1 and CDR2 are LGHDT and YNNKEL (reference sequence). V lost 3 bases, J lost 0 bases, and 12 bases lay in between. The CDR3 is 15 residues long. The chain's CDR3 is CASSQAMGISYEQYF. The CDR3 DNA reads TGTGCCAGCAGCCAGGCCATGGGTATCTCCTACGAGCAGTACTTC.

This clonotype was counted at least ten times. This chain links TRBV7-8 with TRBJ2-1; 8 bases match TRBD2. The CDR3 has 14 residues. V was clipped by 3 bases and J by 10 bases; unmatched bases: 8. CDR1 SGHVS and CDR2 FQNEAQ come from the germline V gene. DNA of the CDR3: TGTGCCAGCAGCTTGACAGCGGGAGTAGAAGAGCAGTTCTTC. This gives the protein CASSLTAGVEEQFF. Full variable domain (rest looked up from reference TRBV7-8 and TRBJ2-1): GAGVSQSPRYKVAKRGQDVALRCDPISGHVSLFWYQQALGQGPEFLTYFQNEAQLDKSGLPSDRFFAERPEGSVSTLKIQRTQQEDSAVYLCASSLTAGVEEQFFGPGTRLTVL.

This rearrangement joins TRBV20-1 to TRBJ2-5; 7 bases agree with TRBD1. Germline CDR1 and CDR2: DFQATT and SNEGSKA (reference sequence). J lost 4 bases, V lost 1 base, and 6 bases had no gene match. This CDR3 spans 14 amino acids. Here the CDR3 reads CSARGQGPGETQYF. The CDR3 nucleotides read TGCAGTGCTAGAGGACAGGGTCCGGGAGAGACCCAGTACTTC.

This clonotype has just a few counts. J is TRBJ2-3 and V is TRBV7-9; 8 nucleotides agree with TRBD1. With 4 bases clipped from V and 0 bases from J, the junction kept 6 bases outside the gene matches. This CDR3 region has 16 residues. Germline V gives CDR1 SEHNR, CDR2 FQNEAQ (reference sequence). The CDR3 sequence is CASSSFRGPSTDTQYF. Written as DNA, the CDR3 is TGTGCCAGCAGCTCATTCAGGGGGCCTAGCACAGATACGCAGTATTTT. The variable domain in full, with the rest retrieved from reference TRBV7-9 and TRBJ2-3, is DTGVSQNPRHKITKRGQNVTFRCDPISEHNRLYWYRQTLGQGPEFLTYFQNEAQLEKSRLLSDRFSAERPKGSFSTLEIQRTEQGDSAMYLCASSSFRGPSTDTQYFGPGTRLTVL.

V and J are TRBV18 and TRBJ1-1; D uncertain. From germline, CDR1 is KGHSH and CDR2 LQKENI. V shed 3 bases and J shed 6 bases, with 14 bases lying between them. The CDR3 loop spans 14 amino acids. The CDR3 coding sequence is TGTGCCAGCTCACCTTCCAATTCGGGATCTGAAGCTTTCTTT. Its protein is CASSPSNSGSEAFF. The full variable domain, with the rest looked up from reference TRBV18 and TRBJ1-1, is NAGVMQNPRHLVRRRGQEARLRCSPMKGHSHVYWYRQLPEEGLKFMVYLQKENIIDESGMPKERFSAEFPKEGPSILRIQQVVRGDSAAYFCASSPSNSGSEAFFGQGTRLTVV.

Only a few counts were recorded for this clonotype. The J gene is TRBJ1-1, the V gene TRBV12-3 or TRBV12-4, with D unclear. With 2 bases removed from V and 4 bases from J, the gap between germline ends came to 8 bases. The CDR3 loop spans 13 amino acids. As DNA, the CDR3 is TGTGCCAGCAGTTTACTACGGTTCACTGAAGCTTTCTTT. Amino acids: CASSLLRFTEAFF.

V is TRBV6-2 or TRBV6-3 and J is TRBJ2-5; D remains unclear. The CDR3 spans 12 residues. V lost 2 bases, J lost 5 bases, and 6 bases lay in between. Germline loops: CDR1 MNHEY, CDR2 SVGEGT. CDR3 nucleotide sequence: TGTGCCAGCAGTTACGACCGGGAGACCCAGTACTTC. Translation gives CASSYDRETQYF.

This clonotype has a handful of counts. CDR3 amino acids: CSVEGQGSIYGYTF. The DNA of the CDR3 is TGCAGCGTTGAAGGTCAGGGGTCGATTTATGGCTACACCTTC. The chain links TRBV29-1 to TRBJ1-2; weak D call: TRBD1 (6 bases). CDR3 length: 14 residues. The germline gives CDR1 SQVTM, CDR2 ANQGSEA. V was pared by 1 base and J by 5 bases, with 14 bases between.

The chain is built from TRBV7-9 and TRBJ1-1; D perhaps matches TRBD1 (5 bases). Germline V gene data show CDR1 as SEHNR and CDR2 as FQNEAQ (reference sequence). V was shortened by 5 bases and J by 1 base, with 11 bases between the two germline ends. This CDR3 is 14 amino acids long. CDR3 sequence (DNA): TGTGCCAGCAGCCGGGGAGGGACGAACACTGAAGCTTTCTTT. It specifies CASSRGGTNTEAFF.

This clonotype was counted a few times. The chain recombines TRBV4-2 with TRBJ2-3; unclear D gene. In germline, CDR1 is LGHNA, CDR2 YNFKEQ. The CDR3 consists of 15 residues. V was clipped by 0 bases and J by 7 bases, with 14 bases between them. Here the CDR3 reads CASSQDLAGVNTQYF. CDR3 DNA: TGTGCCAGCAGCCAAGATCTTGCCGGAGTAAATACGCAGTATTTT.

The genes are TRBV5-6 and TRBJ2-1; TRBD2 matches 11 bases. The V gene end was trimmed by 2 bases and the J gene end by 7 bases; junction bases not matched to a gene: 8. Germline-derived CDR1 and CDR2 are SGHDT and YYEEEE. This CDR3 is 16 amino acids long. CDR3 nucleotide sequence: TGTGCCAGCAGCTTAGGAGCGGGACTAGCGGCAAATGAGCAGTTCTTC. This gives the protein CASSLGAGLAANEQFF.

The V and J genes are TRBV6-5 and TRBJ1-2, with no clear D. Trimming stripped 2 bases from V and 0 bases from J, with 7 bases between. Germline values: CDR1 MNHEY, CDR2 SVGAGI. This CDR3 region has 14 residues. CDR3 sequence (DNA): TGTGCCAGCAGTTACGCCACTGCTAACTATGGCTACACCTTC. This encodes CASSYATANYGYTF.

The V and J genes are TRBV2 and TRBJ2-1, with D perhaps TRBD1 (5 bases). This CDR3 spans 14 amino acids. The germline gives CDR1 SNHLY, CDR2 FYNNEI. V was cut by 3 bases and J by 4 bases, with 10 bases left in between. CDR3 in amino acids: CASSDPGSYNEQFF. In DNA form, the CDR3 reads TGTGCCAGCAGTGACCCAGGGTCGTACAATGAGCAGTTCTTC.

J is TRBJ2-7 and V is TRBV6-2 or TRBV6-3, with 8 nucleotides matching TRBD2. The CDR3 is 15 residues long. The trim removed 7 bases at V and 3 bases at J, leaving 11 bases unmatched. Looked up from germline, CDR1 is MNHEY and CDR2 is SVGEGT. CDR3 region: CASTRGVAGIYEQYF. The CDR3 DNA sequence: TGTGCCAGCACCCGGGGGGTAGCGGGGATCTACGAGCAGTACTTC.

The rearrangement links TRBV5-4 to TRBJ2-7; D is possibly TRBD1 or TRBD2 (5 bases each). The CDR3 consists of 13 residues. Trimming removed 4 bases at V and 1 base at J, with 9 bases between. CDR1 and CDR2 from the germline V gene are SGHNT and YYREEE (reference sequence). The DNA for the CDR3 is TGTGCCAGCAGCAACGGGGCTTCCTACGAGCAGTACTTC. Encoded protein: CASSNGASYEQYF. The full variable domain, in which reference TRBV5-4 and TRBJ2-7 provide the parts outside the CDR3, is ETGVTQSPTHLIKTRGQQVTLRCSSQSGHNTVSWYQQALGQGPQFIFQYYREEENGRGNFPPRFSGLQFPNYSSELNVNALELDDSALYLCASSNGASYEQYFGPGTRLTVT.

The table lists this clonotype with a few counts. The chain recombines TRBV28 with TRBJ1-2; weak D call: TRBD1 (6 bases). The CDR3 is 14 amino acids. CDR1 MDHEN and CDR2 SYDVKM come from the germline V gene. Trimming left V 1 base short and J 4 bases short, with 10 bases between. In DNA, the CDR3 is TGTGCCAGCAGTTTATCCCAGGGGACCTATGGCTACACCTTC. Translation gives CASSLSQGTYGYTF.

The V gene is TRBV12-3 or TRBV12-4, the J gene TRBJ1-2; a weak D match, TRBD1 (5 bases). The V and J ends lost 1 base and 4 bases respectively, with 16 bases between them. This CDR3 contains 16 residues. The CDR3 is CASSLVVGGSGYGYTF. The CDR3 DNA is TGTGCCAGCAGTTTAGTGGTGGGGGGGTCAGGCTATGGCTACACCTTC.

The chain couples TRBV9 to TRBJ2-1; 9 bases are a match to TRBD1. The CDR3 totals 15 residues. J gave up 8 bases and V 0 bases, and 6 bases lay outside the gene matches. Germline CDR1 and CDR2: SGDLS and YYNGEE. The chain's CDR3 is CASSVGDRDLDEQFF. In nucleotides, the CDR3 is TGTGCCAGCAGCGTAGGGGACAGGGACCTGGATGAGCAGTTCTTC.

V usage is TRBV15 and J usage is TRBJ2-5; no clear D. From germline, CDR1 is LNHNV and CDR2 YYDKDF (reference sequence). V was pared by 0 bases and J by 1 base, with 9 bases between. The CDR3 loop spans 15 amino acids. As DNA, the CDR3 is TGTGCCACCAGCAGAGACAAGCTAGTCCAAGAGACCCAGTACTTC. This codes for CATSRDKLVQETQYF.

The chain uses TRBV7-8 and TRBJ2-3; tentatively, D is TRBD1 or TRBD2 (5 bases each). Germline CDR1 is SGHVS and CDR2 is FQNEAQ. The CDR3 runs 15 residues. Trimming removed 3 bases at V and 0 bases at J, with 10 bases between. CDR3 in amino acids: CASSFGTVSTDTQYF. The CDR3 DNA is TGTGCCAGCAGCTTTGGGACGGTGAGCACAGATACGCAGTATTTT.

A few counts support this clonotype. The chain carries TRBV20-1 and TRBJ2-3; 11 bases fit TRBD2. V lost 4 bases, J lost 4 bases, and 4 bases stayed unmatched. The CDR3 is 14 residues long. Germline CDR1 reads DFQATT; CDR2 reads SNEGSKA (reference sequence). CDR3 sequence reads: CSAKGLADPDTQYF. CDR3 nucleotides: TGCAGTGCTAAGGGACTAGCGGACCCAGATACGCAGTATTTT.

This clonotype was seen a few times. The V gene is TRBV5-5, the J gene TRBJ1-1; D gene ambiguous. Germline V gene lookup returns CDR1 SGHKS and CDR2 YYEKEE (reference sequence). Trimming left V 1 base short and J 0 bases short, with 13 bases between. The CDR3 runs 16 residues. CDR3 residues: CASSLQDPAVNTEAFF. The CDR3 coding sequence is TGTGCCAGCAGCTTGCAGGACCCGGCAGTGAACACTGAAGCTTTCTTT.

This clonotype has at least ten counts. In DNA, the CDR3 is TGTGCCAGCAGTTTAGGGTCCGGGTACTACAATGAGCAGTTCTTC. Residues: CASSLGSGYYNEQFF. The rearrangement joins TRBV12-3 or TRBV12-4 to TRBJ2-1; unclear D gene. This CDR3 comprises 15 residues. Trimming left V 1 base short and J 3 bases short, with 10 bases between.

This clonotype was observed a few times. The gene calls are TRBV20-1 and TRBJ2-1; 7 bases align to TRBD2. CDR1 DFQATT and CDR2 SNEGSKA come from the germline V gene (reference sequence). With 0 bases clipped from V and 6 bases from J, the junction kept 11 bases outside the gene matches. The CDR3 is made up of 16 amino acids. The CDR3 reads CSARDLALAWGNEQFF. DNA for the CDR3: TGCAGTGCTAGAGATTTAGCACTAGCGTGGGGCAATGAGCAGTTCTTC.

This chain joins TRBV6-4 and TRBJ2-2; TRBD2 matches 9 bases. In germline, CDR1 is MRHNA, CDR2 SNTAGT. The V segment lost 3 bases and the J segment 5 bases; nucleotides outside the gene matches: 7. The CDR3 consists of 16 residues. Here the CDR3 DNA reads TGTGCCAGCAGTGAAGAGGCTAGCGGGGTTACCGGGGAGCTGTTTTTT. Translating it yields CASSEEASGVTGELFF.

The CDR3 DNA follows: TGTGCCAGCAGCGGGACGGGGACCTACAATGAGCAGTTCTTC. Translated, it gives CASSGTGTYNEQFF. V gene TRBV7-9 combines with J gene TRBJ2-1; D tentatively fits TRBD1 or TRBD2 (5 bases each). V was cut by 5 bases and J by 2 bases, with 10 bases left in between. There are 14 residues in the CDR3. From germline, CDR1 is SEHNR and CDR2 FQNEAQ (reference sequence).

The rearrangement uses TRBV24-1 and TRBJ2-3; TRBD1 agrees at 7 bases. The CDR3 covers 17 residues. Germline CDR1 is KGHDR and CDR2 is SFDVKD. The V gene end was trimmed by 2 bases and the J gene end by 5 bases; junction bases not matched to a gene: 12. This CDR3 reads CATSDSPTWDSRDTQYF. CDR3 sequence (DNA): TGTGCCACCAGTGATTCCCCCACGTGGGACAGTAGAGATACGCAGTATTTT.

The chain couples TRBV21-1 to TRBJ2-1; the listed D gene, TRBD1, was not tested against the DNA. TRBV21-1 is a documented pseudogene. This CDR3 has 17 residues. The CDR3 DNA follows: TGTGCCAGCAGCAAAGCAGTCAAAGAGGGGACATACAATGAGCAGTTCTTC. It yields the protein CASSKAVKEGTYNEQFF.

This rearrangement joins TRBV4-3 to TRBJ2-3; 7 bases line up with TRBD2. CDR3 length equals 13 residues. Unmatched junction bases numbered 4, after V lost 6 bases and J lost 4 bases. CDR1 LGHNA and CDR2 YSLEER come from the germline V gene. CDR3: CASRKSGADTQYF. The CDR3 DNA sequence: TGCGCCAGCAGGAAAAGCGGGGCAGATACGCAGTATTTT.